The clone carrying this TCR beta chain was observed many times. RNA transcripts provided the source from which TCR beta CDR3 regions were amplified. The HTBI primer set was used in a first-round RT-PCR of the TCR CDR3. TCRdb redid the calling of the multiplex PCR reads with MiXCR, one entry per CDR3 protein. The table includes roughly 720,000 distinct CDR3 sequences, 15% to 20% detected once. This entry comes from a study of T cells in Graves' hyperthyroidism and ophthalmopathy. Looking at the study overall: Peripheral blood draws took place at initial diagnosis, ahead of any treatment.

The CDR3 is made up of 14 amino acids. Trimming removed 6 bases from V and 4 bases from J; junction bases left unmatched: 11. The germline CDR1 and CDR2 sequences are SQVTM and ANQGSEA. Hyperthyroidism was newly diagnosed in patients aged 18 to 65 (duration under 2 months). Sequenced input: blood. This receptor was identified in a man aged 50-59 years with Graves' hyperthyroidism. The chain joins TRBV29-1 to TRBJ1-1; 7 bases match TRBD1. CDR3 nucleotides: TGCAGCGTGTTAGACAGGGTTGGGCCCACTGAAGCTTTCTTT. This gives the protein CSVLDRVGPTEAFF. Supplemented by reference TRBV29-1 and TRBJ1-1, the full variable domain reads SAVISQKPSRDICQRGTSLTIQCQVDSQVTMMFWYRQQPGQSLTLIATANQGSEATYESGFVIDKFPISRPNLTFSTLTVSNMSPEDSSIYLCSVLDRVGPTEAFFGQGTRLTVV.